Given below is one T cell receptor beta chain in context. Its cognate antigen is unknown. At one of its ends the junction is not consistent with the germline gene, which may arise from a read error. CD4+ cells of the naive, central memory, regulatory and stem cell-like memory types were sorted via CD45RO/CCR7/CD25/CD127/CD95/CD27. The investigators reverse transcribed all of the isolated RNA, so they sequenced expressed TCRB transcripts. The table came from immunoSEQ multiplex PCR; TCRdb's copy has only in-frame clones and leaves some out. The sample carries under 450,000 clones, approximately 14% recorded once. This sample is drawn from a study of beta chain features in type 1 diabetes. Study-level background: There was similarity between patients and healthy donors in age, gender and cell yields. Taken together, all samples contributed approximately 110,000,000 examined sorted cells. Whole-study results and caveats: Shorter TCRB CDR3s, moderately but significantly so, were found in Type 1 diabetes patients in all four CD4+ subsets.

The sample taken for sequencing was naive CD4+ T cells from blood. This TCR was sampled from a man aged 30 to 45 in good health.

The CDR3 is CSAKYGYTF. The CDR3 coding sequence is TGCAGTGCTAAATATGGCTACACCTTC. The chain links TRBV20-1 to TRBJ1-2; D not certain. This CDR3 spans 9 amino acids. In germline, CDR1 is DFQATT, CDR2 SNEGSKA (reference sequence).